The clone carrying this TCR beta chain was seen more than once but under ten times. Its cognate antigen is unknown. Cultured CD4+ T cells had their DNA profiled by the Oncomine TCR Beta short-read assay. The authors extracted genomic DNA from cultured CD4+ T cells. Via MiXCR, TCRdb re-called the PCR reads, giving one row per CDR3 protein. Of under 25,000 distinct CDR3 sequences detected, 30% to 35% appear once; the ten largest clones hold roughly 9%. As for time point: late sampling 161 to 241 days after vaccination in three convalescent patients. Treatment reported: roughly 10-day PBMC culture with coronavirus spike peptide pools or control peptides (ViraFEST assay). The data were obtained in a study of vaccination and CD4 T cells after COVID-19. Study details: Post-vaccine sample collection happened at a median of approximately 70 days after dose two, ranging 14 to 241. Stimulation of cells relied on overlapping spike peptides derived from SARS-CoV-2, HCoV-NL63, HCoV-OC43 and HCoV-229E. Control wells got either CEFX epitopes, HIV-1 Nef peptides, or no peptide at all.

The V gene's germline CDR1 is LNHNV and CDR2 YYDKDF (reference sequence). The CDR3 loop spans 16 amino acids. The V segment lost 0 bases and the J segment 6 bases; nucleotides outside the gene matches: 3. This receptor was obtained from a human donor who had recovered from COVID-19. Sample: CD4+ T cells from blood, cultured in vitro, taken about 7 months after SARS-CoV-2 vaccination. This rearrangement joins TRBV15 to TRBJ2-1; 12 nucleotides align to TRBD2. This CDR3 is CATSRDLAGGSNEQFF. CDR3 sequence (DNA): TGTGCCACCAGCAGAGATCTAGCGGGAGGGTCCAATGAGCAGTTCTTC.